This T cell receptor (beta chain) was identified during a study of shared clonotypes between healthy human individuals. Overall study results and limits: Only blood was sampled, and tissue TCR repertoires likely differ from blood ones.

As concerns this clone: The antigen is undetermined.

Using immunoSEQ multiplex PCR, the repertoire was profiled, and TCRdb retains in-frame clones only, with some absent. The profile covers 400,000 to 600,000 clones, with roughly 77% appearing a single time and 13% taken by the ten largest. This CDR3 has 14 residues. Germline trimming cut 4 bases from V and 8 bases from J; bases unmatched to any gene: 5. Per germline, CDR1 SGHDT and CDR2 YYEEEE. Around 90 million PBMCs per unsorted sample were used for genomic DNA. This TCR was recovered from a woman in her thirties or forties in good health. Some clones in this sample may be carry-over from other donors' samples. The gene calls are TRBV5-6 and TRBJ2-1; 11 bases are shared with TRBD1. The sample consisted of PBMCs. The CDR3 is CASSRTGGVDEQFF. CDR3 sequence (DNA): TGTGCCAGCAGCAGGACAGGGGGCGTGGATGAGCAGTTCTTC. Looking up the rest from reference TRBV5-6 and TRBJ2-1 gives the full variable domain: DAGVTQSPTHLIKTRGQQVTLRCSPKSGHDTVSWYQQALGQGPQFIFQYYEEEERQRGNFPDRFSGHQFPNYSSELNVNALLLGDSALYLCASSRTGGVDEQFFGPGTRLTVL.